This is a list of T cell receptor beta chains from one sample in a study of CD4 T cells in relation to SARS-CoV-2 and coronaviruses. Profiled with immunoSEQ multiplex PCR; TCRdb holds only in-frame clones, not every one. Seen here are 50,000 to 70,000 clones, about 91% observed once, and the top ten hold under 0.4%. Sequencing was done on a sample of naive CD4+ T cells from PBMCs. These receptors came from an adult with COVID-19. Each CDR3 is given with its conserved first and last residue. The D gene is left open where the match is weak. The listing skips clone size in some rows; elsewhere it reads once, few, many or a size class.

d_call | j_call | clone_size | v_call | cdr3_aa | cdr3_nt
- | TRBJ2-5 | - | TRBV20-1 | CSASPGRVSSETQYF | TGCAGTGCTAGTCCCGGGCGAGTGTCCTCAGAGACCCAGTACTTC
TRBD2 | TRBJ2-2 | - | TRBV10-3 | CAISVLAGLTNTGELFF | TGTGCCATCAGTGTTCTAGCGGGCCTAACGAACACCGGGGAGCTGTTTTTT
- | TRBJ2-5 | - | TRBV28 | CASSFWGQGTQETQYF | TGTGCCAGCAGTTTTTGGGGGCAGGGGACTCAAGAGACCCAGTACTTC
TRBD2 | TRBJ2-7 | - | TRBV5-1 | CASSSGLAGWGVEQYF | TGCGCCAGCAGCTCGGGACTAGCGGGATGGGGCGTTGAGCAGTACTTC
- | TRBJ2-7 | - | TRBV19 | CASSGRYRWDEQYF | TGTGCCAGTAGCGGGAGATATCGGTGGGACGAGCAGTACTTC
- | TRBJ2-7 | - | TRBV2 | CASSGKGSSYEQYF | TGTGCCAGCAGTGGTAAGGGGAGCTCCTACGAGCAGTACTTC
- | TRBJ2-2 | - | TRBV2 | CASSGPGELFF | TGTGCCAGCAGCGGGCCCGGGGAGCTGTTTTTT
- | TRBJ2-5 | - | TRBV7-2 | CASSLGGGNQETQYF | TGTGCCAGCAGCTTAGGAGGGGGGAACCAAGAGACCCAGTACTTC
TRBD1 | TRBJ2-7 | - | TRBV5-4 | CASSPRAGTGLGEQYF | TGTGCCAGCAGCCCCCGGGCGGGGACAGGCCTAGGCGAGCAGTACTTC
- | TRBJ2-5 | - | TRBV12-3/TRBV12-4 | CASSFDQTGTQYF | TGTGCCAGCAGTTTCGACCAAACTGGGACCCAGTACTTC
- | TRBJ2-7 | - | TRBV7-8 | CASSLVGNYEQYF | TGTGCCAGCAGCTTAGTAGGCAACTACGAGCAGTACTTC
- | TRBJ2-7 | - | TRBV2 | CAGAVSYEQYF | TGTGCCGGGGCGGTCTCCTACGAGCAGTACTTC
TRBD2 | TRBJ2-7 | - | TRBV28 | CASSQLARERYEQYF | TGTGCCAGCAGCCAATTGGCGCGGGAGAGGTACGAGCAGTACTTC
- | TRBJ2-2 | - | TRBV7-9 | CASSLYENTGELFF | TGTGCCAGCAGCTTATACGAGAACACCGGGGAGCTGTTTTTT
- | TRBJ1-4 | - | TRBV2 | CASSEVGEANEKLFF | TGTGCCAGCAGTGAAGTAGGGGAAGCTAATGAAAAACTGTTTTTT
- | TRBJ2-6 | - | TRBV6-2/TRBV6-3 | CASSNSGANVLTF | TGTGCCAGCAGCAACTCTGGGGCCAACGTCCTGACTTTC
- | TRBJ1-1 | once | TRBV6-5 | CASRRGANTEAFF | TGTGCCAGCAGACGGGGCGCAAACACTGAAGCTTTCTTT
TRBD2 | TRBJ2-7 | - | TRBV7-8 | CASSFEGLVGGYEQYF | TGTGCCAGCAGCTTTGAGGGACTAGTAGGAGGATACGAGCAGTACTTC
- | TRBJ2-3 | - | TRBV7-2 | CASSYTGPSTDTQYF | TGTGCCAGCAGCTACACAGGGCCTAGCACAGATACGCAGTATTTT
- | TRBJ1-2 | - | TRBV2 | CASSEGQVYGYTF | TGTGCCAGCAGTGAAGGGCAAGTCTATGGCTACACCTTC
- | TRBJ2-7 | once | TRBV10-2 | CASSDADTYEQYF | TGCGCCAGCAGTGATGCGGATACCTACGAGCAGTACTTC
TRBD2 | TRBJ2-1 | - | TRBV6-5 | CASQEELAGGKEQFF | TGTGCCAGCCAGGAGGAACTAGCGGGAGGAAAGGAGCAGTTCTTC
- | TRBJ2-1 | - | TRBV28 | CASSLFWQTSRGGNEQFF | TGTGCCAGCAGTTTATTTTGGCAGACCTCTCGAGGGGGGAATGAGCAGTTCTTC
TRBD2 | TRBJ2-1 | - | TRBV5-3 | CARSSLAGGNYNEQFF | TGTGCCAGAAGCTCTTTAGCGGGAGGGAACTACAATGAGCAGTTCTTC
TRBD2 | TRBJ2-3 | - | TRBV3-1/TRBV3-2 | CASSQRARTRSDTQYF | TGTGCCAGCAGCCAACGGGCTAGGACTAGGTCGGATACGCAGTATTTT
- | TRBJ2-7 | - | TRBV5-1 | CASRRDYYEQYF | TGCGCCAGCAGACGCGACTACTACGAGCAGTACTTC
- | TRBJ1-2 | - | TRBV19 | CASSMTGGNYGYTF | TGTGCCAGTAGTATGACCGGGGGCAACTATGGCTACACCTTC
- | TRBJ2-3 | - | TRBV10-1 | CASSEDDSTDTQYF | TGCGCCAGCAGTGAAGACGATTCCACAGATACGCAGTATTTT
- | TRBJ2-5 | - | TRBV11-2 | CASSLVVVGETQYF | TGTGCCAGCAGCTTAGTGGTAGTGGGAGAGACCCAGTACTTC
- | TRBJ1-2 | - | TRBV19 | CASSGAGTGAIYGYTF | TGTGCCAGTAGTGGAGCAGGGACGGGGGCTATATATGGCTACACCTTC
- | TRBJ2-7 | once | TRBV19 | CASSIQGRNEQYF | TGTGCCAGTAGTATTCAGGGGAGGAACGAGCAGTACTTC
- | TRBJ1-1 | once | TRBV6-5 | CASVIRVNTEAFF | TGTGCCAGCGTTATTCGAGTGAACACTGAAGCTTTCTTT
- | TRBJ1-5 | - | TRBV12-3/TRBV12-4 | CASSFGSNQPQHF | TGTGCCAGCAGTTTTGGTAGCAATCAGCCCCAGCATTTT
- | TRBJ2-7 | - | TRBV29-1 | CSVGRSSYEQYF | TGCAGCGTTGGCAGGAGCTCCTACGAGCAGTACTTC
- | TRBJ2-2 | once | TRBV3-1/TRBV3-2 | CASSRRLSGNTGELFF | TGTGCCAGCAGCCGCCGCCTGTCCGGGAACACCGGGGAGCTGTTTTTT
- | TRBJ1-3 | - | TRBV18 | CASSPPTGHSGNTIYF | TGTGCCAGCTCACCACCGACCGGCCACTCTGGAAACACCATATATTTT
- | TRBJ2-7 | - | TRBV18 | CASSPGDQDEQYF | TGTGCCAGCTCACCGGGGGACCAAGACGAGCAGTACTTC
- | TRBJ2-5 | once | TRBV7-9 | CASSYPQGPGETQYF | TGTGCCAGCAGCTACCCCCAGGGCCCCGGGGAGACCCAGTACTTC
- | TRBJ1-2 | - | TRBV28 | CASSTTGRGYGYTF | TGTGCCAGCAGTACCACGGGGAGAGGGTATGGCTACACCTTC
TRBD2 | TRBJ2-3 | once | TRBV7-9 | CASIPTSGSTDTQYF | TGTGCCAGCATCCCGACTAGCGGGAGCACAGATACGCAGTATTTT
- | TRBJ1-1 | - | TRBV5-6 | CASSLRVSTEAFF | TGTGCCAGCAGCCTTAGGGTTTCCACTGAAGCTTTCTTT
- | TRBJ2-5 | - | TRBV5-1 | CASSFGTGEWRGETQYF | TGCGCCAGCAGCTTTGGCACGGGGGAATGGCGAGGGGAGACCCAGTACTTC
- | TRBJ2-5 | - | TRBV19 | CASSQGTQETQYF | TGTGCCAGTTCGCAGGGTACTCAAGAGACCCAGTACTTC
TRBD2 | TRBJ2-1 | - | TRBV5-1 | CASSWEVGGEGNEQFF | TGCGCCAGCAGCTGGGAGGTAGGAGGGGAGGGGAATGAGCAGTTCTTC
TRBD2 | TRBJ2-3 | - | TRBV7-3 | CASSSGLAGVGADTQYF | TGTGCCAGCAGCTCGGGACTAGCGGGAGTAGGAGCAGATACGCAGTATTTT